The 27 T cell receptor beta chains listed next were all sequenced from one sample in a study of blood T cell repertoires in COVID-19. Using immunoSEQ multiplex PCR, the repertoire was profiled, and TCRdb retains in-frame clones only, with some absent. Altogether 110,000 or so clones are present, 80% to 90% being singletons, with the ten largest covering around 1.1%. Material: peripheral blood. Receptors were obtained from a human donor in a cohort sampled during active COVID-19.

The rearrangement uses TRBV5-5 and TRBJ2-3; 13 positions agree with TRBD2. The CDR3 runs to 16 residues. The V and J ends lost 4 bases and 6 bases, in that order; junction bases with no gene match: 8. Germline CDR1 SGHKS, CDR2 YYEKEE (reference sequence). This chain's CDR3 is CASSPRTSGSRDTQYF. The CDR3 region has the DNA TGTGCCAGCAGCCCCAGGACTAGCGGGAGTCGGGATACGCAGTATTTT.

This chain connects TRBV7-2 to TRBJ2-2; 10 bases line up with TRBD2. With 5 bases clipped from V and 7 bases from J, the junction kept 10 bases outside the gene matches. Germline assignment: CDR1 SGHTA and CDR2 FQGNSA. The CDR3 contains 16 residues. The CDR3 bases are TGTGCCAGCAGCCCTTATGCTAGCGGGAGAATCGGGGAGCTGTTTTTT. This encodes CASSPYASGRIGELFF.

CDR3 sequence reads: CASSLESIPGAEAFF. Here the CDR3 DNA reads TGTGCCAGCAGCTTGGAGTCGATCCCGGGGGCTGAAGCTTTCTTT. The rearrangement joins TRBV5-4 to TRBJ1-1; tentative D call: TRBD1 (5 bases). From germline, CDR1 is SGHNT and CDR2 YYREEE (reference sequence). This CDR3 contains 15 residues. V gave up 0 bases and J gave up 6 bases, with 15 bases separating them. Looking up the rest from reference TRBV5-4 and TRBJ1-1 gives the full variable domain: ETGVTQSPTHLIKTRGQQVTLRCSSQSGHNTVSWYQQALGQGPQFIFQYYREEENGRGNFPPRFSGLQFPNYSSELNVNALELDDSALYLCASSLESIPGAEAFFGQGTRLTVV.

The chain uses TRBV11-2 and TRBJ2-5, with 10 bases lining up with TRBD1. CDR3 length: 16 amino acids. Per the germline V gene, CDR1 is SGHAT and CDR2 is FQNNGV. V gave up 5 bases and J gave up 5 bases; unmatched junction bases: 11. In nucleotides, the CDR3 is TGTGCCAGCAGCGGCATCCGGGACAGGGGTGGGGAGACCCAGTACTTC. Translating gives CASSGIRDRGGETQYF.

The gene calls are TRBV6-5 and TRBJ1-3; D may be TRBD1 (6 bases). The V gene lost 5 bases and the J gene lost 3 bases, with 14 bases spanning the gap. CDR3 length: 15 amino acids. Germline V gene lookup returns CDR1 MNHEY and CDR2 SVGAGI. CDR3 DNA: TGTGCCAGCAGTCGACAGGAGGCAGGTGGAAACACCATATATTTT. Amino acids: CASSRQEAGGNTIYF.

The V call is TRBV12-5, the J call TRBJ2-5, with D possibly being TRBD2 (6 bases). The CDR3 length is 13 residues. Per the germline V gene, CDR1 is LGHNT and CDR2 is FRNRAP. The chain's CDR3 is CAVLVGGQETQYF. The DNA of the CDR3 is TGTGCAGTCCTTGTGGGGGGCCAAGAGACCCAGTACTTC.

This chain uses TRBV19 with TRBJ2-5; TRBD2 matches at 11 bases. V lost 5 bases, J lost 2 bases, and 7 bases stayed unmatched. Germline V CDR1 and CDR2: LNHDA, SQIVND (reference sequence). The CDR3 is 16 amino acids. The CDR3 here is CASSSRLAGTQETQYF. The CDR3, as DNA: TGTGCCAGTAGTTCCAGACTAGCGGGGACTCAAGAGACCCAGTACTTC.

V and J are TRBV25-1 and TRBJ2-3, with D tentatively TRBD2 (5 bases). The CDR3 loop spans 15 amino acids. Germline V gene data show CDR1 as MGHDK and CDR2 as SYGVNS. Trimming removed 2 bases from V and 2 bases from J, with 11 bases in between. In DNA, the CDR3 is TGTGCCAGCAGTGAACGAGCCGGGGACACAGATACGCAGTATTTT. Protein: CASSERAGDTDTQYF.

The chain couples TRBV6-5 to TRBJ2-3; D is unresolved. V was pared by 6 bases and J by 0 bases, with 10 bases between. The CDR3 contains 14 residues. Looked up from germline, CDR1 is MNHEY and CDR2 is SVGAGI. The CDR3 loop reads CASRNVQSTDTQYF. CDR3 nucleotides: TGTGCCAGCAGAAATGTACAGAGCACAGATACGCAGTATTTT.

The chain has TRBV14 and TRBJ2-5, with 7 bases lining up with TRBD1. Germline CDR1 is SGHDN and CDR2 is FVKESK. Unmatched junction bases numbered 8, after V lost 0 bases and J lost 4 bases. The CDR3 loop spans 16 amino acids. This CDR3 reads CASSQDRRTGPETQYF. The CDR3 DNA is TGTGCCAGCAGCCAAGATCGGAGGACAGGACCAGAGACCCAGTACTTC.

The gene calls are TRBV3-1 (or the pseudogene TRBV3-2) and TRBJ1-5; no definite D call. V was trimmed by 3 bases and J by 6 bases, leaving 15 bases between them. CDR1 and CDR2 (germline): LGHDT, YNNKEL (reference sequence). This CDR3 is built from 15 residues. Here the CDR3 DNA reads TGTGCCAGCAGCCAGAGTCCAGGAGGTTCTCAGCCCCAGCATTTT. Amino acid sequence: CASSQSPGGSQPQHF.

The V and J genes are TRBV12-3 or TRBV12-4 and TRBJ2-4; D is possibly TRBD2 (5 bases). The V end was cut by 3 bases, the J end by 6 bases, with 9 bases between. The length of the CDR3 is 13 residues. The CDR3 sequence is CASSFEGRNIQYF. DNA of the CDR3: TGTGCCAGCAGTTTTGAGGGCCGAAACATTCAGTACTTC.

DNA for the CDR3: TGTGCCAGCAGCCCCCCCGTGGCTGATACGCAGTATTTT. Encoded protein: CASSPPVADTQYF. V usage is TRBV7-8 and J usage is TRBJ2-3; no definite D call. The CDR3 is 13 amino acids. V dropped 5 bases and J dropped 6 bases, with 12 bases sitting between them. The germline gives CDR1 SGHVS, CDR2 FQNEAQ.

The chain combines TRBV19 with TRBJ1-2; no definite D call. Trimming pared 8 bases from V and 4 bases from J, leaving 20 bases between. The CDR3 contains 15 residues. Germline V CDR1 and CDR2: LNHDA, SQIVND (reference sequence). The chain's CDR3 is CASRPGRAPAYGYTF. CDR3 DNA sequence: TGTGCCAGTCGGCCCGGGAGAGCTCCTGCCTATGGCTACACCTTC.

The CDR3, as DNA: TGTGCCAGCAGCTTAACTAGCGGGAGGGCCAAAAATGAGCAGTTCTTC. Translation gives CASSLTSGRAKNEQFF. The chain joins TRBV11-2 to TRBJ2-1, with 13 bases identical to TRBD2. Per the germline V gene, CDR1 is SGHAT and CDR2 is FQNNGV. The ends lost 2 bases at V and 7 bases at J; junction bases unmatched: 5. CDR3 length equals 16 residues.

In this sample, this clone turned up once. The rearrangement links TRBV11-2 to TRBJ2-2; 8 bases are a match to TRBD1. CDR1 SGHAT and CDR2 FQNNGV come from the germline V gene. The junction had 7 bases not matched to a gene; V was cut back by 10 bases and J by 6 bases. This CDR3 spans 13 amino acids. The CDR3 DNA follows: TGTGCCACTCAGGACAGGGTGTCCGGGGAGCTGTTTTTT. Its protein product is CATQDRVSGELFF.

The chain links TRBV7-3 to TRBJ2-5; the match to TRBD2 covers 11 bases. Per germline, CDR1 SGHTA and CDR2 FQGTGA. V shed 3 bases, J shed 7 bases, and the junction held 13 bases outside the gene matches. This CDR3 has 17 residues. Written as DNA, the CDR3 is TGTGCCAGCAGCTTGGGTACTAGCGGGAGAGGGTCGGGGACCCAGTACTTC. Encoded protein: CASSLGTSGRGSGTQYF.

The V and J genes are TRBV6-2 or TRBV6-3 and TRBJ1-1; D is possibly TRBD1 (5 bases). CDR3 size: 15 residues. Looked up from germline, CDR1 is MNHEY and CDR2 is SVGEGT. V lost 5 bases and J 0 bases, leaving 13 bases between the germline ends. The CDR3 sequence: CASSPRQSLNTEAFF. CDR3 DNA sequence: TGTGCCAGCAGTCCAAGACAGAGTTTGAACACTGAAGCTTTCTTT.

The CDR3 region has the DNA TGTGCCAGCAGCGCTACAGATTTCGGCTACACCTTC. The encoded protein is CASSATDFGYTF. The chain uses TRBV7-8 and TRBJ1-2; no definite D call. CDR1 is SGHVS, CDR2 FQNEAQ, per germline. V shed 5 bases and J shed 8 bases, with 12 bases lying between them. The CDR3 is 12 amino acids.

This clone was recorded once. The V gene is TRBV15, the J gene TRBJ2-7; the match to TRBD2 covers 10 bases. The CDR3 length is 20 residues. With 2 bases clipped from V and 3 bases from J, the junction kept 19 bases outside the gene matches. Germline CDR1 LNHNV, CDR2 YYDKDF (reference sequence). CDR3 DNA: TGTGCCACCAGCAGACACTCTAGCGGGAGCCAATACGTACTCCACTACGAGCAGTACTTC. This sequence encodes CATSRHSSGSQYVLHYEQYF.

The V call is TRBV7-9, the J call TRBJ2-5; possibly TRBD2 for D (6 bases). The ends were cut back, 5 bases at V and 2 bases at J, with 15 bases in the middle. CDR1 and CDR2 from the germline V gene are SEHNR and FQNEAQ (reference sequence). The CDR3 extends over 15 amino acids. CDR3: CASSPRGEGQETQYF. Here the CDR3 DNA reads TGTGCCAGCAGCCCCCGCGGGGAAGGGCAAGAGACCCAGTACTTC.

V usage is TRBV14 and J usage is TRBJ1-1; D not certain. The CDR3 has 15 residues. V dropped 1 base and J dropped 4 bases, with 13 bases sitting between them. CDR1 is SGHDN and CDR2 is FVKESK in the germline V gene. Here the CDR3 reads CASSQALAGSTEAFF. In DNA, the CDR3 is TGTGCCAGCAGCCAAGCCCTAGCGGGGAGCACTGAAGCTTTCTTT.

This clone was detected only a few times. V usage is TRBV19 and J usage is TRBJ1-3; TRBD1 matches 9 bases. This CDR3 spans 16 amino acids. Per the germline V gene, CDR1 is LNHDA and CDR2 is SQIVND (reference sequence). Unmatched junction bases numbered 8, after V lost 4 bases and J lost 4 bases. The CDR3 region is CASSSKQGAKGNTIYF. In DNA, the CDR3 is TGTGCCAGTAGTAGCAAACAGGGGGCGAAAGGAAACACCATATATTTT.

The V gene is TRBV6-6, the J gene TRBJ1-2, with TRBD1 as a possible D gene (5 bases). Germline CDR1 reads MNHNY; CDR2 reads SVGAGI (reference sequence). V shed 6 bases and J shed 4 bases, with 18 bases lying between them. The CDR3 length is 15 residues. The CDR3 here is CASSHARGRSYGYTF. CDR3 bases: TGTGCCAGCAGCCACGCGCGGGGCCGGAGCTATGGCTACACCTTC.

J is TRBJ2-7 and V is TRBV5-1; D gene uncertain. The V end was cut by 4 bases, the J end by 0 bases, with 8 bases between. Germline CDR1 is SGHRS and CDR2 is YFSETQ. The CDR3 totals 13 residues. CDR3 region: CASSLRSSYEQYF. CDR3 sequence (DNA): TGCGCCAGCAGCCTACGGAGCTCCTACGAGCAGTACTTC.

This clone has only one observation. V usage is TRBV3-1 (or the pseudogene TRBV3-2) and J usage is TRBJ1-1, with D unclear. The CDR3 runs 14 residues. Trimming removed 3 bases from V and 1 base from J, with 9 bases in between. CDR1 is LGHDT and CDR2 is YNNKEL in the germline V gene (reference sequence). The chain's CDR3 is CASSQRRGNTEAFF. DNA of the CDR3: TGTGCCAGCAGCCAGAGACGGGGGAACACTGAAGCTTTCTTT.

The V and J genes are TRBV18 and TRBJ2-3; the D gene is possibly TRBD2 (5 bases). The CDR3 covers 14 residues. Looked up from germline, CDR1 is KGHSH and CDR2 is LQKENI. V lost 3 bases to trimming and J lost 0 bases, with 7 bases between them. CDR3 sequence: CASSPLASTDTQYF. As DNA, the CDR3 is TGTGCCAGCTCACCTCTAGCTAGCACAGATACGCAGTATTTT.